This T cell receptor beta chain stems from a study of memory CD4+ T cells and cytomegalovirus serostatus (dated by TCRdb to about 2019). About the study as a whole: A total of some 35 healthy Belgian adults, of whom 9 were CMV seropositive and about 25 were CMV seronegative, were included in the cohort. CD4+ memory TCRbeta repertoires of a Belgian cohort with known cytomegalovirus serostatus were sequenced in order to replicate a published TCR-based CMV serostatus classifier.

What the study reported, not specific to this receptor: For predicting CMV serostatus, the median bootstrapped AUC was approximately 0.95 using the original framework and roughly 0.91 using a US-trained random forest. Unlike the original study, which covered naive and memory CD4+ and CD8+ populations, the Belgian study sequenced only CD4+CD45RO+ memory cells. Of 164 previously reported CMV-associated TCRbeta sequences, over 65 appeared in the CD4+ memory repertoires, each in one to five individuals. The results were interpreted as suggesting that the CMV-associated TCR signature is largely present in the CD4+ memory repertoire. On the Belgian cohort, the classifier built on the original framework reached a median bootstrapped AUC of nearly 0.96, with a 95% CI of 0.76-1.00.

The Quick-DNA Microprep Kit was used to extract genomic DNA from the sorted cells. Amplification of TCRbeta DNA was done with the immunoSEQ hsTCRbeta kit, following the protocol from the manufacturer. An Illumina MiSeq instrument was used to sequence the TCRbeta libraries. The source study handled its data this way. Removing out-of-frame sequences left 2,204,828 distinct TCRbeta sequences, an average of approximately 61,000 per individual. Two values were used to score each individual: the count of roughly 150 previously reported CMV-associated TCRbeta sequences and the total count of productive distinct TCRbeta sequences. A beta-binomial model was reimplemented in Python, and scikit-learn random forests with default parameters were trained on US cohort data. Classifier performance on the Belgian cohort was summarized as median AUC with percentile confidence intervals over 10,000 bootstrap iterations. Not all clones reach the TCRdb copy of this immuneACCESS table, which keeps in-frame sequences only. Checked studies attribute under half of the gap to unresolved V genes and leave the rest unexplained. For V, J and clone size, that table is used; D and trimming come from the DNA. The sample table holds about 75,000 clones, of which roughly 78% were seen once. The ten largest clones capture about 2.5% of the sample.

Concerning this clone itself: What this receptor recognizes is not known. One base away there is no much larger clone; base qualities are not given.

The CDR3 holds 15 amino acids from the cysteine to the valine. The read is trimmed to its CDR3 DNA, 45 bases read in frame from base 1. Single viable CD3+CD4+CD8-CD45RO+ cells were sorted as memory CD4+ T cells on a FACSAria II. CMV serostatus was determined with a Roche Elecsys assay detecting serum IgG against CMV pp150, pp28, p38 and p52. Following thawing, total CD4+ T cells were enriched through positive selection using CD4 magnetic microbeads. The samples came from a separate study whose specific focus was interrogating the CD4+ T cell memory repertoire. Peripheral blood mononuclear cells were isolated and cryopreserved according to standard operating procedures, and serum was kept at -80 degrees C. Staining used CD3-PerCP (BW264/56), CD4-APC (RPA-T4), CD45RO-PE (UCHT1) and CD8-Pacific Orange (3B5) antibodies, with Sytox blue excluding non-viable cells.

The chain was built from TRBV21-1 and TRBJ2-7. TRBV21-1 constitutes a pseudogene. The TCR comes from an adult in good health and CMV-seropositive. Sample: memory CD4+ T cells from blood. The sequenced DNA: TGTGCCAGCAGCAAAGACCGGGGGCCCTACTCCGAGCAGTACGTC. It is translated as CASSKDRGPYSEQYV.